These 4 T cell receptor beta chains came from one sample sequenced in a study of shared clonotypes between healthy human individuals. Naive CD8 isolation took CD45RO-negative cells positively selected for CCR7 and excluded terminally differentiated effector memory CD45RA+ cells. TCRdb's copy holds only in-frame clones and misses some; the assay was immunoSEQ multiplex PCR. The table lists 1.5 million to 2.5 million clones, around 96% of them singletons. The sequenced material came from naive CD8+ T cells sorted from blood. The receptors come from a man between 18 and 29 years old in good health.

The V gene is TRBV4-1, the J gene TRBJ2-7; D possibly corresponds to TRBD1 (7 bases). The germline CDR1 and CDR2 sequences are MGHRA and YSYEKL. The CDR3 consists of 15 residues. Trimming left V 4 bases short and J 4 bases short, with 17 bases between. The CDR3 is CASSLKPGGIYEQYF. The CDR3 nucleotides read TGCGCCAGCAGCCTGAAACCAGGGGGGATTTACGAGCAGTACTTC.

The V call is TRBV27, the J call TRBJ2-7, with 7 nucleotides matching TRBD2. CDR1 and CDR2 from the germline V gene are MNHEY and SMNVEV (reference sequence). This CDR3 region has 14 residues. V shed 8 bases and J 3 bases; nucleotides not matched to a gene: 10. The CDR3 DNA is TGTGCCAGCCGACTGGGAGGGCCCAGCTACGAGCAGTACTTC. Its protein product is CASRLGGPSYEQYF.

The rearrangement links TRBV5-6 to TRBJ2-2, with D maybe TRBD2 (5 bases). This CDR3 spans 11 amino acids. V lost 5 bases, J lost 8 bases, and 7 bases lay in between. CDR1 SGHDT and CDR2 YYEEEE come from the germline V gene. The chain's CDR3 is CASSEGGELFF. The CDR3 nucleotides are TGTGCCAGCAGTGAGGGAGGGGAGCTGTTTTTT.

The V gene is TRBV27, the J gene TRBJ2-3, with D perhaps matching TRBD1 or TRBD2 (6 bases each). The CDR3 spans 17 residues. Trimming left V 2 bases short and J 0 bases short, with 15 bases between. CDR1 is MNHEY, CDR2 SMNVEV, per germline (reference sequence). CDR3 sequence reads: CASSLNGGTGSTDTQYF. The CDR3 DNA follows: TGTGCCAGCAGTTTAAACGGGGGCACTGGGAGCACAGATACGCAGTATTTT.